This TCR beta chain comes out of a study of tumor-infiltrating lymphocytes in primary liver carcinoma. About this clonotype itself: The germline gene is not matched at one end of the junction; a read error may be the cause.

Total RNA (approximately 500 ng) served as template for TCR beta cDNA synthesis primed by a constant-region primer. Libraries covering TCR beta were generated through three nested multiplex PCR rounds (using a slightly modified ARM-PCR). A C-beta reverse primer was combined with TRBV1-TRBV30 forward primers in the first two PCR rounds, and each round had approximately 9 cycles. In TCRdb, the multiplex PCR reads were re-called with MiXCR into one record per CDR3 protein. This sample yields about 120,000 distinct CDR3 sequences, of which under 70% are seen a single time; 8.1% belongs to the top ten. Total RNA and DNA came together from around 20-30 mg of bulk tissue without cell sorting. The CDR3 sequence is 13 residues long. CDR1 and CDR2 (germline): MNHEY, SVGAGI.

The chain couples TRBV6-5 to TRBJ2-2; unclear D gene. The TCR sequence derives from a woman in her fifties or sixties with primary liver carcinoma and hepatitis B virus infection. The sequenced sample was tumor-adjacent normal liver tissue. The CDR3 sequence: CASGYGIGEELFF. The CDR3 bases are TGTGCCAGCGGTTACGGTATTGGCGAGGAGCTGTTTTTT.